This T cell receptor beta chain was observed in a study of blood T cell repertoires in COVID-19 (dated by TCRdb to about 2020). For context, the study as a whole: The collaborator samples originated in the United States, Italy and Spain and spanned the acute and convalescent phases of COVID-19. The prospective study material was composed of cDNA or gDNA derived from T cells, B-cell-depleted T cells, or PBMCs. The dataset comprised deeply sampled blood TCRbeta repertoires from subjects exposed to, actively infected with, or recovered from COVID-19. The repertoires were released in a freely available public database meant as a resource for research on the immune response to SARS-CoV-2. Samples were obtained from the ongoing ImmuneRACE study (first 160 participants) and from some 1,300 subjects provided by 6 global collaborators. A de-identified subject ID, COVID-19 status, age in years and sex were almost always included in the sample metadata. Where HLA class I and class II types were available, the types were taken from metadata supplied by the sample provider, not from assay-based typing. Overall study results and their limits: Clinical and demographic metadata were provided uncurated, with the amount varying by source and participant.

The immunoSEQ Assay, a bias-controlled multiplex PCR, was used to amplify TCRbeta CDR3 regions from genomic DNA. Concerning the study's data processing: The number of nucleated cells in each sample was estimated from the amplification of reference gene primers within the assay. To quantify the absolute abundance of each unique TCRbeta CDR3 rearrangement, sequence reads were collapsed and filtered. For each sample, productive Simpson clonality was calculated by taking the square root of Simpson's diversity index across productive rearrangements. TCRdb mirrors the immuneACCESS table, restricted to in-frame sequences. Some clones are absent from its copies; in checked studies, under half trace to an unresolved V gene, and the reason for the others is unknown. V and J calls and clone size come straight from that table; D and trimming were deduced from the DNA. Here the sample has almost 400,000 clones; over 75% occur a single time. About 2.3% of the sample is in the top ten clones.

One collaborating source in Seattle enrolled patients during active infection and followed them longitudinally through the course of disease. The collaborating institutions used their own protocols to collect whole blood in K2EDTA tubes. Collaborator samples were shipped for TCRbeta analysis as frozen whole blood, isolated PBMCs, or DNA extracted from either sample type. Concerning this clone itself: Its recognized antigen is unknown. No base qualities exist here, and no much larger clone lies one base off it.

Counted from cysteine to phenylalanine, this CDR3 has 13 amino acids. Just the 39-base CDR3 DNA is kept, in frame starting at base 1. A distance of 6 bases separates the germline ends of V and J, which lose 1 base and 4 bases respectively. The CDR1 and CDR2 encoded by the germline V gene are SGDLS and YYNGEE. The receptor was derived from a woman aged 55-69 years with COVID-19, enrolled during active disease. The receptor chain draws on TRBV9 and TRBJ1-5; too little of a D gene remains to name it. Sequencing used peripheral blood. CDR3 region: CASSVTQNQPQHF. The nucleotide sequence is given as TGTGCCAGCAGCGTAACCCAGAATCAGCCCCAGCATTTT.